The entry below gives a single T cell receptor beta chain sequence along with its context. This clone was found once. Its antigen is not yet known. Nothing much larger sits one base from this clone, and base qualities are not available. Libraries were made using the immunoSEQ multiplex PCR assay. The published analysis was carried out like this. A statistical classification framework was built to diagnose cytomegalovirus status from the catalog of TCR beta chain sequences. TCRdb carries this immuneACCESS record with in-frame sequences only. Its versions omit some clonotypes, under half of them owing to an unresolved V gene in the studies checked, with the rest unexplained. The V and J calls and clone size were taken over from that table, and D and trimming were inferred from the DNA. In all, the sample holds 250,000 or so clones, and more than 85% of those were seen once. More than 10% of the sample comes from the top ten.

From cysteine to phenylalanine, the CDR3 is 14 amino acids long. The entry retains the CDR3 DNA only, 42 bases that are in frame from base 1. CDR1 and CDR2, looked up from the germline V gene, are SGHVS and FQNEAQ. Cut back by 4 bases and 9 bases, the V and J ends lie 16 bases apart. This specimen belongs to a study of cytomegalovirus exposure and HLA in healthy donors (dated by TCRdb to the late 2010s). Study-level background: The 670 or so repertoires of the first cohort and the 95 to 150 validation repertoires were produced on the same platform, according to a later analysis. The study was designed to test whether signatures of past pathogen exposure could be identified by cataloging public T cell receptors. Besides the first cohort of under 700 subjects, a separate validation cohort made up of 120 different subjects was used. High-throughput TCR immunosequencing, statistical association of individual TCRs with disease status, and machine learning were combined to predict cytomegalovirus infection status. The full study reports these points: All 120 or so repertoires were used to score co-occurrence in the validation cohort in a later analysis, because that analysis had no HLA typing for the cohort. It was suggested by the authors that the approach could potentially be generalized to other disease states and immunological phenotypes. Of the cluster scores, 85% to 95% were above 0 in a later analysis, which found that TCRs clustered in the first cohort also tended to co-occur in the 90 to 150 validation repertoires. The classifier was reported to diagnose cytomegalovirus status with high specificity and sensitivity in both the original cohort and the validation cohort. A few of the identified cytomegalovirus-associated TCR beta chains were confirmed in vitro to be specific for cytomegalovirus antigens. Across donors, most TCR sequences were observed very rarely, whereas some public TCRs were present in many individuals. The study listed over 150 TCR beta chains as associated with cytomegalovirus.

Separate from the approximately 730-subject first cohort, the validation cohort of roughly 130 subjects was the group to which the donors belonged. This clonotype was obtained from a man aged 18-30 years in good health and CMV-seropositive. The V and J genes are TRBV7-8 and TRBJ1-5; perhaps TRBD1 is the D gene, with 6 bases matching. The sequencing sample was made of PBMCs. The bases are TGTGCCAGCAGCTCCGGGGACACCCGAGGGCCCCAGCATTTT. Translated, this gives CASSSGDTRGPQHF.